A selection of T cell receptor beta chains follows, all from one sample in a study of regulatory T cells in long-lasting Graves disease. TCRdb reprocessed the multiplex PCR reads via MiXCR and lists one record per CDR3 protein. Of about half a million distinct CDR3 sequences in the sample, 12% were seen once. The sample was also linked to a second study, of T cells in Graves' hyperthyroidism and ophthalmopathy.

The sequencing used peripheral blood mononuclear cells (PBMCs), collected at new diagnosis, from a patient treated with antithyroid drugs. The receptors come from a woman aged 30 to 39 with Graves disease. The CDR3 runs from the conserved cysteine through the conserved F or W. D genes are given only for firm matches. Expanded clones are given a class, and other clones once, few, many or no size at all.

TRBV6-1	TRBD2	-	TRBJ2-1	CASSSRLAGGLLKSSYNEQFF	TGTGCCAGCAGCTCTCGACTAGCGGGAGGGCTCTTAAAATCCTCCTACAATGAGCAGTTCTTC
TRBV5-1	-	-	TRBJ1-2	CASSLESVPRYGYTF	TGCGCCAGCAGCTTGGAGTCGGTACCGCGATATGGCTACACCTTC
TRBV20-1	-	few	TRBJ2-2	CSAVDDTGELFF	TGCAGTGCTGTAGACGACACCGGGGAGCTGTTTTTT
TRBV28	-	many	TRBJ1-5	CTSSLPDVYQPQHF	TGTACCAGCAGTTTACCGGACGTGTATCAGCCCCAGCATTTT
TRBV25-1	-	many	TRBJ2-1	CASSDLDGPYNEQFF	TGTGCCAGCAGTGACCTTGACGGCCCCTACAATGAGCAGTTCTTC
TRBV7-9	-	-	TRBJ2-7	CASSLVTTSPGLNEQYF	TGTGCCAGCAGTTTAGTTACCACTTCTCCGGGTTTGAACGAGCAGTACTTC
TRBV3-1	-	many	TRBJ1-5	CASSQTWDTSNQPQHF	TGTGCCAGCAGCCAGACTTGGGACACTAGCAATCAGCCCCAGCATTTT
TRBV5-1	TRBD1	many	TRBJ1-1	CASMRLPPTGEGMNTEAFF	TGCGCCAGCATGCGTCTTCCTCCGACAGGGGAGGGGATGAACACTGAAGCTTTCTTT
TRBV13	TRBD1	many	TRBJ1-2	CASSTRQGPNYGYTF	TGTGCCAGCAGCACGCGACAGGGCCCAAACTATGGCTACACCTTC
TRBV15	TRBD2	many	TRBJ2-1	CATSRERTGSLKVLAGTYNEQFF	TGTGCCACCAGCAGGGAGAGGACAGGGTCCCTCAAGGTACTAGCGGGAACTTACAATGAGCAGTTCTTC
TRBV6-2/TRBV6-3	TRBD2	-	TRBJ2-3	CASSYPPGAGITDTQYF	TGTGCCAGCAGTTACCCCCCGGGAGCGGGGATCACAGATACGCAGTATTTT
TRBV19	TRBD1	-	TRBJ2-1	CASSAVSSEWRQGTRFYNEQFF	TGTGCCAGTAGTGCCGTATCGTCGGAATGGAGACAGGGGACCCGGTTTTACAATGAGCAGTTCTTC
TRBV24-1	-	many	TRBJ2-2	CATSDLSQNSGELFF	TGTGCCACCAGTGATTTATCGCAGAACTCCGGGGAGCTGTTTTTT
TRBV7-9	TRBD1	many	TRBJ2-5	CASSRDSPRETQYF	TGTGCCAGCAGCCGGGACAGCCCCCGGGAGACCCAGTACTTC
TRBV7-8	TRBD2	many	TRBJ2-5	CASSRTSGRSKETQYF	TGTGCCAGCAGCAGGACTAGCGGGAGATCGAAAGAGACCCAGTACTTC
TRBV19	TRBD1	few	TRBJ2-1	CASSTKTGSFEQFF	TGTGCCAGTAGTACAAAGACAGGGAGTTTTGAGCAGTTCTTC
TRBV29-1	-	many	TRBJ2-7	CSAEFRAGVGYEQYF	TGCAGCGCCGAATTCAGGGCGGGCGTTGGGTACGAGCAGTACTTC
TRBV7-2	TRBD1	many	TRBJ1-2	CASSSQGAVGGYTF	TGTGCCAGCAGCTCACAGGGGGCGGTCGGTGGCTACACCTTC
TRBV7-9	-	few	TRBJ2-3	CASSLAKGGTDTQYF	TGTGCCAGCAGCTTAGCTAAAGGGGGCACAGATACGCAGTATTTT
TRBV20-1	TRBD2	few	TRBJ2-1	CSARSRLAGGGNEQFF	TGCAGTGCTAGATCGAGACTAGCGGGAGGGGGCAATGAGCAGTTCTTC
TRBV30	-	many	TRBJ1-5	CAWGRDRQPQHF	TGTGCCTGGGGCAGGGACCGCCAGCCCCAGCATTTT
TRBV3-1	-	many	TRBJ2-3	CASSQGRPDTQYF	TGTGCCAGCAGCCAAGGACGTCCGGATACGCAGTATTTT
TRBV6-2/TRBV6-3	-	many	TRBJ2-7	CASSHREVDEQYF	TGTGCCAGCAGCCACAGGGAAGTGGACGAGCAGTACTTC
TRBV20-1	-	many	TRBJ2-7	CSAREPGLVGHEQYF	TGCAGTGCTAGGGAACCGGGACTCGTGGGACACGAGCAGTACTTC
TRBV9	TRBD2	-	TRBJ2-1	CASSVLAGSKDEQLF	TGTGCCAGCAGCGTTCTAGCGGGAAGTAAGGATGAGCAGCTCTTC
TRBV6-1	TRBD1	few	TRBJ2-2	CASTRTGDTGELFF	TGTGCCAGCACAAGGACAGGGGACACCGGGGAGCTGTTTTTT
TRBV20-1	TRBD2	few	TRBJ2-4	CSARAASGNLAKNIQYF	TGCAGTGCTAGAGCCGCTAGCGGGAATTTAGCCAAAAACATTCAGTACTTC
TRBV27	-	many	TRBJ2-1	CASSLSIDLMEGFTFF	TGTGCCAGCAGTTTATCGATAGATTTGATGGAAGGGTTTACGTTCTTC
TRBV28	-	many	TRBJ2-6	CASSSRGSGANVLTF	TGTGCCAGCAGCAGCCGGGGATCTGGGGCCAACGTCCTGACTTTC
TRBV28	TRBD1	many	TRBJ2-7	CASSISGTGSREQYF	TGTGCCAGCAGTATCTCCGGGACAGGGTCGCGCGAGCAGTACTTC
TRBV6-2/TRBV6-3	TRBD2	many	TRBJ2-1	CASSPSVAGFNNEQFF	TGTGCCAGCAGCCCCTCGGTAGCGGGGTTCAACAATGAGCAGTTCTTC
TRBV10-1	-	-	TRBJ1-2	CASLQGSSGYTF	TGCGCCAGCCTACAAGGGTCCAGCGGCTACACCTTC
TRBV18	-	few	TRBJ2-1	CASSLLSSAEQFF	TGTGCCAGCTCACTACTTTCATCTGCTGAGCAGTTCTTC
TRBV19	-	many	TRBJ2-3	CASTLGIAADTQYF	TGTGCCAGTACCCTCGGAATAGCTGCAGATACGCAGTATTTT
TRBV5-5	TRBD1	many	TRBJ2-1	CASSLGQLGTGGDEQFF	TGTGCCAGCAGCTTGGGCCAACTCGGGACAGGGGGCGATGAGCAGTTCTTC
TRBV7-7	-	many	TRBJ2-3	CASSSTAGTDTQYF	TGTGCCAGCAGCTCCACGGCAGGCACAGATACGCAGTATTTT
TRBV6-2/TRBV6-3	-	many	TRBJ2-1	CASSSGSFSYNEQFF	TGTGCCAGCAGTTCGGGCAGTTTCTCCTACAATGAGCAGTTCTTC
TRBV7-9	-	many	TRBJ2-5	CASSTGSLGVRRIETQYF	TGTGCCAGCAGCACCGGTTCTCTAGGGGTCCGTCGTATCGAGACCCAGTACTTC
TRBV25-1	-	few	TRBJ2-2	CASMVGRELFF	TGTGCCAGCATGGTGGGAAGGGAGCTGTTTTTT
TRBV30	-	many	TRBJ2-1	CAWYTGTDYNEQFF	TGTGCCTGGTATACCGGGACGGATTACAATGAGCAGTTCTTC
TRBV20-1	TRBD1	many	TRBJ1-5	CSVGTGAYSNQPQHF	TGCAGTGTCGGGACAGGGGCTTATAGCAATCAGCCCCAGCATTTT
TRBV7-8	-	-	TRBJ2-5	CASSLRPEKETQYF	TGTGCCAGCAGCTTAAGGCCGGAAAAAGAGACCCAGTACTTC
TRBV5-1	-	-	TRBJ1-5	CASSLAGPIGNQPQHF	TGCGCCAGCAGCTTGGCCGGCCCTATAGGCAATCAGCCCCAGCATTTT
TRBV7-9	-	many	TRBJ2-1	CASSFGSGIWLF	-
TRBV27	-	-	TRBJ2-1	CASSFVGNEQFF	TGTGCCAGCAGTTTTGTAGGGAATGAGCAGTTCTTC
TRBV12-3/TRBV12-4	TRBD1	many	TRBJ2-2	CASRLGQGTGELFF	TGTGCCAGCAGACTGGGACAGGGTACCGGGGAGCTGTTTTTT
TRBV24-1	-	many	TRBJ2-1	CATSDRGRDTIREQFF	TGTGCCACCAGTGACCGAGGACGGGACACGATAAGGGAGCAGTTCTTC
TRBV20-1	TRBD2	many	TRBJ2-5	CSARDTGTSGRGIQETQYF	TGCAGTGCTAGAGACACTGGGACTAGCGGGAGGGGGATCCAAGAGACCCAGTACTTC
TRBV10-3	-	many	TRBJ1-2	CAISGTTNYGYTF	TGTGCCATCAGTGGGACAACTAACTATGGCTACACCTTC
TRBV20-1	TRBD2	many	TRBJ2-1	CSAIPGGTYNEQFF	TGCAGTGCTATACCGGGAGGGACCTACAATGAGCAGTTCTTC
TRBV19	TRBD2	-	TRBJ2-3	CASSMRRTSGTTDTQYF	TGTGCCAGTAGTATGCGTAGGACTAGCGGAACCACAGATACGCAGTATTTT
TRBV2	-	many	TRBJ2-7	CASRTGRYEQYF	TGTGCCAGCAGGACAGGGAGGTACGAGCAGTACTTC
TRBV5-1	-	-	TRBJ2-7	CAGSLAGTPSYEQYF	TGCGCCGGCAGCTTGGCAGGGACACCCTCCTACGAGCAGTACTTC